This T cell receptor (beta chain) derives from a study of cytomegalovirus exposure and HLA in healthy donors. Study as a whole: The roughly 110 validation repertoires matched the approximately 700 first-cohort repertoires in platform, a later analysis reported. Points from the study as a whole: A classifier reportedly called cytomegalovirus status with high sensitivity and specificity. Most TCR sequences showed up rarely, but some public TCRs showed up in many donors.

Per the germline V gene, CDR1 is GTSNPN and CDR2 is SVGIG (reference sequence). The CDR3 length is 16 residues. V lost 2 bases and J lost 8; bases outside the gene matches: 14. The repertoire was sequenced with immunoSEQ multiplex PCR; TCRdb's copy has only in-frame clones and lacks some. The top ten clones hold around 1.6% of a sample with tens of thousands of clones, approximately 97% of them seen once. For this clone: What it binds is not known.

The receptor's source is a young woman in good health and CMV-seropositive. Material for sequencing was PBMCs. The chain is built from TRBV30 and TRBJ2-1; 8 bases match TRBD2. The CDR3: CAWSPRGSGRIDEQFF. The CDR3 DNA is TGTGCCTGGAGTCCTCGGGGAAGCGGGAGAATCGATGAGCAGTTCTTC.